Here is one TCR beta chain with its context. This may come from a read error, since a much larger clone is one base off. CDR1 LGHDT and CDR2 YNNKEL come from the germline V gene (reference sequence). The CDR3 length is 13 residues. TCRdb redid the calling of the 5' RACE reads with MiXCR, one entry per CDR3 protein. The sample shows about 340,000 distinct CDR3 sequences, approximately 12% of them seen only once. This record belongs to a study of T cells after yellow fever vaccination. V and J are TRBV3-1 and TRBJ2-5; TRBD1 matches at 8 bases. The material sequenced was CD4+ T cells sorted from PBMCs, taken 15 days after the yellow fever booster vaccination. The sequence was obtained from a man between 18 and 29 years old who received the YFV17D yellow fever vaccine. CDR3 sequence reads: CASRTGQGETEYF. CDR3 DNA: TGTGCCAGCAGGACCGGACAGGGAGAGACCGAGTACTTC.